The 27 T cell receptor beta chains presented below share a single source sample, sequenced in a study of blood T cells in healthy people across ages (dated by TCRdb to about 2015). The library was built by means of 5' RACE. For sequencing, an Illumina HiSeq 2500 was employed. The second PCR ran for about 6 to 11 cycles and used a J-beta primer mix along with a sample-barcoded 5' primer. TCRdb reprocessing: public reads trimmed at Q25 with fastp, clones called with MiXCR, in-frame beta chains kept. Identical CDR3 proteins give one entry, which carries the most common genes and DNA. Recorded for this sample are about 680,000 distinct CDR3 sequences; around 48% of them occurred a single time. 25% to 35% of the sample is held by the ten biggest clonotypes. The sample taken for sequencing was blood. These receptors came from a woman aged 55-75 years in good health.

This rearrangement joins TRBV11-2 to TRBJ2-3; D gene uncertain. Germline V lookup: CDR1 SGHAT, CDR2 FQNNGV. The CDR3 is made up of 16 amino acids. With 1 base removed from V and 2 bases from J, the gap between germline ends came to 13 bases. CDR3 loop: CASSLAGDGHTDTQYF. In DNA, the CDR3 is TGTGCCAGCAGCTTAGCGGGTGACGGGCACACAGATACGCAGTATTTT.

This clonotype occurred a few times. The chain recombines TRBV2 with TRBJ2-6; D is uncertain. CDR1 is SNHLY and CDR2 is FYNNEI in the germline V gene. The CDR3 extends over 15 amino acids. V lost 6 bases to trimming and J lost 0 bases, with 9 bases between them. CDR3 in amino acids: CASRPDLSGANVLTF. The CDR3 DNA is TGTGCCAGCAGGCCCGATCTCTCTGGGGCCAACGTCCTGACTTTC.

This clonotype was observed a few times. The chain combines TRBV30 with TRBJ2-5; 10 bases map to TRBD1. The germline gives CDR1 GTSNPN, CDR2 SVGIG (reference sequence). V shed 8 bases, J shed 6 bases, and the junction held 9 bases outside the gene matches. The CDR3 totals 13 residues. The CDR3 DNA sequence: TGTGCCCTGGACCCAGACAGGGGGCAGACCCAGTACTTC. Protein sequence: CALDPDRGQTQYF.

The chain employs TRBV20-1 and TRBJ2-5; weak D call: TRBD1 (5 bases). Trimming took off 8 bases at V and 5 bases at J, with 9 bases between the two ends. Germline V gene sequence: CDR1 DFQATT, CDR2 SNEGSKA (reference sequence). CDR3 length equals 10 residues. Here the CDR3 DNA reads TGCAGTAGGGGTGGTGAGACCCAGTACTTC. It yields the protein CSRGGETQYF.

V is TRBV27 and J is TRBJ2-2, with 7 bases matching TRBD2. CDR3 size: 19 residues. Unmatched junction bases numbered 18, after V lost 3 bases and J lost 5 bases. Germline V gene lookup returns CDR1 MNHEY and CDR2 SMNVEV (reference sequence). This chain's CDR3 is CASSFGSKTSRSSTGELFF. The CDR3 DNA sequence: TGTGCCAGCAGTTTTGGGTCGAAGACTAGCAGGAGTTCTACCGGGGAGCTGTTTTTT.

CDR3 sequence: CASSISDREFDEQFF. The CDR3 DNA is TGTGCCAGTAGTATCAGTGACAGGGAATTCGATGAGCAGTTCTTC. The V gene is TRBV19, the J gene TRBJ2-1; TRBD1 matches 7 bases. Germline CDR1 reads LNHDA; CDR2 reads SQIVND (reference sequence). This CDR3 spans 15 amino acids. V gave up 3 bases and J gave up 8 bases; unmatched junction bases: 10.

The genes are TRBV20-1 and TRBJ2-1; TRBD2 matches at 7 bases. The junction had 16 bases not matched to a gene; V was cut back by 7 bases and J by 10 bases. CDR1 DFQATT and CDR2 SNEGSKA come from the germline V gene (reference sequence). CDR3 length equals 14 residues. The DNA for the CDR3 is TGCAGTGATTCTGCTAGCGGACCAAAGAACGAGCAGTTCTTC. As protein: CSDSASGPKNEQFF.

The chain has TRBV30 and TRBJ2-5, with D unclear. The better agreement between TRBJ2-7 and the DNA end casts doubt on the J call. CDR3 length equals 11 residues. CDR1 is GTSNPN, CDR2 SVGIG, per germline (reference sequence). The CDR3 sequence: CAWGPLYEQYF. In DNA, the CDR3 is TGTGCCTGGGGTCCGCTCTACGAGCAGTACTTC.

The chain's CDR3 is CASRYGEEAFF. The CDR3 coding sequence is TGTGCCAGCAGGTATGGGGAAGAAGCTTTCTTT. The chain recombines TRBV12-3 or TRBV12-4 with TRBJ1-1; D gene uncertain. V gave up 6 bases and J gave up 8 bases, with 10 bases separating them. There are 11 residues in the CDR3.

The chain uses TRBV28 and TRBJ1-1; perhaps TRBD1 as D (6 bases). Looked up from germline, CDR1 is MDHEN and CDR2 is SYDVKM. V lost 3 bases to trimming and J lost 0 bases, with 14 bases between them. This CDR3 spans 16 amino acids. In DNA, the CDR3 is TGTGCCAGCAGTTTGGGGGCCGGGCGGATGAACACTGAAGCTTTCTTT. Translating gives CASSLGAGRMNTEAFF.

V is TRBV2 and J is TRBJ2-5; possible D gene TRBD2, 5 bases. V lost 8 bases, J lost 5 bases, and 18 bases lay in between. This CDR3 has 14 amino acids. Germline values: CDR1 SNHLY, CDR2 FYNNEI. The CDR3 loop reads CASHLRAMVETQYF. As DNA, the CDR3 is TGTGCCAGCCATCTGCGGGCAATGGTGGAGACCCAGTACTTC.

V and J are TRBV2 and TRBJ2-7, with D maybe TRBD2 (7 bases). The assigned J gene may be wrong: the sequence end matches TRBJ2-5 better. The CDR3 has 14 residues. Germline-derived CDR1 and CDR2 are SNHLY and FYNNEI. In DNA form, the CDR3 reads TGTGCCAGCAGTGTGGTACAGGGAGGGGAGACCCAGTACTTC. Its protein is CASSVVQGGETQYF.

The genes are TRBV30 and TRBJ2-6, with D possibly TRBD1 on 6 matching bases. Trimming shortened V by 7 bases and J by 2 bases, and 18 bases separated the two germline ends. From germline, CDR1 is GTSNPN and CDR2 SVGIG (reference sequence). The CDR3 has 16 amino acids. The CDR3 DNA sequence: TGTGCCTTAAACGGGCAGGGGATCGCTGGGGCCAACGTCCTGACTTTC. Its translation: CALNGQGIAGANVLTF.

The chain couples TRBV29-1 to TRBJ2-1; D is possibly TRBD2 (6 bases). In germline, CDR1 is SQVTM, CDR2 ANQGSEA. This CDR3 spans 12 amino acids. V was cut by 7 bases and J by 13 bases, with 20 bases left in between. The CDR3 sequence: CSGLSGEETQFF. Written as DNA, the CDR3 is TGCAGCGGGCTCTCGGGGGAAGAGACCCAGTTCTTC.

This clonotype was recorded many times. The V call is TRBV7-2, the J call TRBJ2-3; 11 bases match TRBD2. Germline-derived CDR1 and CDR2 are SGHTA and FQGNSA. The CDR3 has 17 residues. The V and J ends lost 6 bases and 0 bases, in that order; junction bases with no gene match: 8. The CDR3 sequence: CASSRSGRASSTDTQYF. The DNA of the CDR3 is TGTGCCAGCAGTCGTAGCGGGAGGGCCTCTAGCACAGATACGCAGTATTTT.

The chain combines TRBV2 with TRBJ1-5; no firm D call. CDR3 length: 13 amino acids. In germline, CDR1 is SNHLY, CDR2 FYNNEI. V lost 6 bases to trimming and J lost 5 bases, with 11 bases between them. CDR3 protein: CASRFIQDQPQHF. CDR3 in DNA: TGTGCCAGCAGATTTATTCAGGATCAGCCCCAGCATTTT.

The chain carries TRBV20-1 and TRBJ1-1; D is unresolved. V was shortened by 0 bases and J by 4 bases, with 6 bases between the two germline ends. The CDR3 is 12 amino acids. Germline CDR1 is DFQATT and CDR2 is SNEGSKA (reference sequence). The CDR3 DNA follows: TGCAGTGCTAGAGAGGGGTTCACTGAAGCTTTCTTT. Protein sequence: CSAREGFTEAFF.

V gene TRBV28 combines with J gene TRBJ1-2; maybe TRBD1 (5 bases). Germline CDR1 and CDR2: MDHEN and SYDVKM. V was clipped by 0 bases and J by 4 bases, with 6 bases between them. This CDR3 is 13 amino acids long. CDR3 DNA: TGTGCCAGCAGTTTATGGGGACCCTATGGCTACACCTTC. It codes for CASSLWGPYGYTF.

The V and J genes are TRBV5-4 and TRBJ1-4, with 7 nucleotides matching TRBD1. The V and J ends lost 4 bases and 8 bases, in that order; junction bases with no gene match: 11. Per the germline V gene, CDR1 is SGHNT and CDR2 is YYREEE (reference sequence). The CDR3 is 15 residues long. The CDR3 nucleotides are TGTGCCAGCAGCGAAGGTCCCGGGACAGCCGAAAAACTGTTTTTT. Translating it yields CASSEGPGTAEKLFF. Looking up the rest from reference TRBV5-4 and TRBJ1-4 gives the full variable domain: ETGVTQSPTHLIKTRGQQVTLRCSSQSGHNTVSWYQQALGQGPQFIFQYYREEENGRGNFPPRFSGLQFPNYSSELNVNALELDDSALYLCASSEGPGTAEKLFFGSGTQLSVL.

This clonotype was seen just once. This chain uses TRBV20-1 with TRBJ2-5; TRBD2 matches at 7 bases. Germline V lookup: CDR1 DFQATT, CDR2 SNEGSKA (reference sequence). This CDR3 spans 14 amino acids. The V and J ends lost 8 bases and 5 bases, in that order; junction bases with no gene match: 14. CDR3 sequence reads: CSSKTRLARETQYF. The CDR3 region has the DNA TGCAGTTCTAAGACCCGACTAGCTCGGGAGACCCAGTACTTC.

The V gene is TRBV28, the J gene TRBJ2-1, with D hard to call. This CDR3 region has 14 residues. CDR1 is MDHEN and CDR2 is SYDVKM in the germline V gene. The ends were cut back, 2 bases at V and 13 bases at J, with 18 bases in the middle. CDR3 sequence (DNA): TGTGCCAGCAGTTTAGAAGTTCTCGAAAACATTCAGTTCTTC. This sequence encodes CASSLEVLENIQFF.

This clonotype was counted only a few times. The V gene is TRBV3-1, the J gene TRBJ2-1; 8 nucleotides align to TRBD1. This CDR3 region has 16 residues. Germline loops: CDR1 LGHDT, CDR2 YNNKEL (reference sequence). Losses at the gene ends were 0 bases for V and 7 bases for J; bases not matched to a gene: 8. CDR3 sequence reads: CASSQDLGQGRNEQFF. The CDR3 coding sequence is TGTGCCAGCAGCCAAGACCTAGGACAGGGTAGGAATGAGCAGTTCTTC.

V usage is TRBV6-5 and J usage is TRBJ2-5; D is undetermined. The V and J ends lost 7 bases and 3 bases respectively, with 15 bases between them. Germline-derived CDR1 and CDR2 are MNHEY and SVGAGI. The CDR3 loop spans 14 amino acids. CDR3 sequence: CASTLQMGKETQYF. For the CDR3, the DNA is TGTGCCAGCACCCTTCAGATGGGGAAAGAGACCCAGTACTTC.

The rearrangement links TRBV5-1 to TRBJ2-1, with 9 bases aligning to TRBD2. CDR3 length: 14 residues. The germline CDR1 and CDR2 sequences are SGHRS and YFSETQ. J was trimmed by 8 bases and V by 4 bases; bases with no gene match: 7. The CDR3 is CASSAGGPGDEQFF. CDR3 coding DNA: TGCGCCAGCAGCGCGGGAGGGCCGGGTGATGAGCAGTTCTTC.

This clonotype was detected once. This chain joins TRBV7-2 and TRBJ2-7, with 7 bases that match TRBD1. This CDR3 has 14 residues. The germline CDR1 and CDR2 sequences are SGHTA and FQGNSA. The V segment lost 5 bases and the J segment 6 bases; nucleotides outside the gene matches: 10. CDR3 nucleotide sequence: TGTGCCAGCAGCCCCGACAGGGTGTCCGGCGAGCAGTACTTC. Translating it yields CASSPDRVSGEQYF.

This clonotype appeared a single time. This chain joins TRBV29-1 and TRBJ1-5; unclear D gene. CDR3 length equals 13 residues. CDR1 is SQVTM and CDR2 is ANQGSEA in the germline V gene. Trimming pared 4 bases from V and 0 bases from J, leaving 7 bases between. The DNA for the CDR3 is TGCAGCGTTGTCGGAGGTAGCAATCAGCCCCAGCATTTT. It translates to CSVVGGSNQPQHF.

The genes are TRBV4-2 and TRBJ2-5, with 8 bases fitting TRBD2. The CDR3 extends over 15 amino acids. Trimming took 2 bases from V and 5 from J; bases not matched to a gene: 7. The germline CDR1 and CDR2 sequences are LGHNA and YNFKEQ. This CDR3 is CASSQPGSGSETQYF. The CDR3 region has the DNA TGTGCCAGCAGCCAACCCGGCAGCGGGAGTGAGACCCAGTACTTC.